This T cell receptor (beta chain) comes out of a study of early T cells in non-severe SARS-CoV-2 infection. Study at large: Unpaired chains resulted from sequencing bulk RNA of unsorted whole blood.

Each single cDNA molecule received a unique molecular identifier. From the 5' RACE reads, TCRdb called clonotypes with MiXCR, one entry per CDR3 protein. The sample has under 65,000 distinct CDR3 sequences; 12% are singletons. This CDR3 is built from 16 residues. The germline gives CDR1 DFQATT, CDR2 SNEGSKA (reference sequence). Trimming removed 3 bases at V and 0 bases at J, with 17 bases between. The sequenced sample was whole blood. This chain connects TRBV20-1 to TRBJ1-1, with D unresolved. This sequence originates from an adult who was a healthcare worker with PCR-confirmed SARS-CoV-2 infection or an uninfected control (not recorded which). CDR3 bases: TGCAGTGCTAGTAACATCAGAGGCAGAGTGAACACTGAAGCTTTCTTT. Translation gives CSASNIRGRVNTEAFF.